Below are 16 T cell receptor beta chains sequenced from a single sample in a study of T-cell memory formation after mild COVID-19. TCRdb called the 5' RACE reads again in MiXCR, with one record for every CDR3 protein. This table has hundreds of thousands of distinct CDR3 sequences, 20% to 30% appearing once. Input material: PBMCs or a T cell subset sorted from them (not recorded which). Every receptor here comes from an adult woman who had mild COVID-19 (a few samples of this study predate the infection). Cell type and time point are not known.

Many counts were recorded for this clonotype. V gene TRBV12-3 or TRBV12-4 combines with J gene TRBJ2-3; a weak D match, TRBD2 (5 bases). V was shortened by 3 bases and J by 9 bases, with 10 bases between the two germline ends. This CDR3 has 12 amino acids. The CDR3 sequence is CASSFSGRTQYF. DNA for the CDR3: TGTGCCAGCAGTTTTTCGGGAAGAACGCAGTATTTT.

The chain joins TRBV3-1 to TRBJ1-1; 7 bases agree with TRBD1. CDR3 size: 14 residues. The germline CDR1 and CDR2 sequences are LGHDT and YNNKEL (reference sequence). The junction had 4 bases not matched to a gene; V was cut back by 1 base and J by 5 bases. This CDR3 reads CASSQAQGGTEAFF. The CDR3 region has the DNA TGTGCCAGCAGCCAAGCGCAGGGGGGAACTGAAGCTTTCTTT.

This chain connects TRBV19 to TRBJ1-4, with 8 nucleotides matching TRBD1. With V trimmed by 5 bases and J by 7 bases, 6 bases remained unmatched. From germline, CDR1 is LNHDA and CDR2 SQIVND (reference sequence). The CDR3 has 14 amino acids. The CDR3 sequence is CASSPGQVGEKLFF. Written as DNA, the CDR3 is TGTGCCAGTAGTCCGGGACAGGTCGGTGAAAAACTGTTTTTT.

The chain employs TRBV7-9 and TRBJ2-5; D remains ambiguous. Germline CDR1 SEHNR, CDR2 FQNEAQ (reference sequence). The CDR3 is made up of 13 amino acids. The V end lost 7 bases, the J end lost 0 bases, and 9 bases lay between the germline ends. CDR3 loop: CASTSQNQETQYF. The CDR3, as DNA: TGTGCCAGCACATCCCAAAACCAAGAGACCCAGTACTTC. The full variable domain, in which reference TRBV7-9 and TRBJ2-5 provide the parts outside the CDR3, is DTGVSQNPRHKITKRGQNVTFRCDPISEHNRLYWYRQTLGQGPEFLTYFQNEAQLEKSRLLSDRFSAERPKGSFSTLEIQRTEQGDSAMYLCASTSQNQETQYFGPGTRLLVL.

This clonotype was seen a few times. This chain joins TRBV29-1 and TRBJ2-1; 9 bases match TRBD2. Per germline, CDR1 SQVTM and CDR2 ANQGSEA. V shed 6 bases and J 9 bases; nucleotides not matched to a gene: 12. The CDR3 consists of 14 residues. Here the CDR3 reads CSVDLIAGAVEQFF. The CDR3 DNA is TGCAGCGTGGACCTGATAGCGGGAGCTGTTGAGCAGTTCTTC.

J is TRBJ2-5 and V is TRBV27; TRBD2 is a possible D gene (5 bases). Germline V lookup: CDR1 MNHEY, CDR2 SMNVEV (reference sequence). This CDR3 comprises 15 residues. Trimming took off 5 bases at V and 4 bases at J, with 17 bases between the two ends. CDR3 in amino acids: CASSNTEGRGETQYF. The CDR3 DNA follows: TGTGCCAGCAGTAATACCGAGGGTCGAGGAGAGACCCAGTACTTC.

The chain couples TRBV7-3 to TRBJ1-1, with TRBD1 as a possible D gene (5 bases). Trimming shortened V by 5 bases and J by 4 bases, and 17 bases separated the two germline ends. The CDR3 loop spans 15 amino acids. CDR1 is SGHTA, CDR2 FQGTGA, per germline. CDR3: CASSLGVQGFTEAFF. The CDR3 nucleotides are TGTGCCAGCAGCCTCGGCGTCCAGGGTTTCACTGAAGCTTTCTTT.

This clonotype was seen a handful of times. The V call is TRBV14, the J call TRBJ2-1; D assignment may be TRBD1 or TRBD2 (5 bases each). The V gene lost 2 bases and the J gene lost 2 bases, with 10 bases spanning the gap. The CDR3 contains 15 residues. Germline V gene lookup returns CDR1 SGHDN and CDR2 FVKESK. DNA for the CDR3: TGTGCCAGCAGCCAAAACCGGGGACCCTACAATGAGCAGTTCTTC. Its translation: CASSQNRGPYNEQFF. The full variable domain, completed using reference TRBV14 and TRBJ2-1, is EAGVTQFPSHSVIEKGQTVTLRCDPISGHDNLYWYRRVMGKEIKFLLHFVKESKQDESGMPNNRFLAERTGGTYSTLKVQPAELEDSGVYFCASSQNRGPYNEQFFGPGTRLTVL.

This chain connects TRBV12-3 or TRBV12-4 to TRBJ2-5; D possibly corresponds to TRBD1 (5 bases). This CDR3 is built from 14 residues. The V and J ends lost 6 bases and 7 bases respectively, with 18 bases between them. CDR3 protein: CASSTSDGRGTQYF. CDR3 in DNA: TGTGCCAGCAGCACATCGGACGGAAGGGGGACCCAGTACTTC.

This clonotype occurred many times. V usage is TRBV7-9 and J usage is TRBJ2-7; 10 bases line up with TRBD1. This CDR3 has 15 residues. The V gene's germline CDR1 is SEHNR and CDR2 FQNEAQ (reference sequence). J gave up 0 bases and V 4 bases, and 3 bases lay outside the gene matches. The CDR3 spells CASSSGQGTSYEQYF. The CDR3 DNA reads as TGTGCCAGCAGCTCGGGACAGGGGACCTCCTACGAGCAGTACTTC.

The chain carries TRBV7-9 and TRBJ2-7, with unresolved D. CDR3 length: 14 amino acids. CDR1 and CDR2 (germline): SEHNR, FQNEAQ (reference sequence). V was shortened by 1 base and J by 6 bases, with 13 bases between the two germline ends. CDR3 DNA sequence: TGTGCCAGCAGCTTAGGAGTCTCCCCCGGCGAGCAGTACTTC. This translates into CASSLGVSPGEQYF.

This clonotype showed up just a few times. The chain has TRBV6-5 and TRBJ2-1, with a tentative D call TRBD2 (7 bases). This CDR3 region has 14 residues. Trimming stripped 8 bases from V and 3 bases from J, with 14 bases between. Germline V gene sequence: CDR1 MNHEY, CDR2 SVGAGI. The CDR3, as DNA: TGTGCCAGCCAAAGGGGGGGGGTCTACAATGAGCAGTTCTTC. Encoded protein: CASQRGGVYNEQFF.

This clonotype has more than one count but fewer than ten. The chain has TRBV15 and TRBJ2-1; 9 nucleotides agree with TRBD1. Germline loops: CDR1 LNHNV, CDR2 YYDKDF (reference sequence). After removal of 8 bases from V and 3 bases from J, the junction contained 5 bases not matched to a gene. The CDR3 sequence is 14 residues long. CDR3 nucleotides: TGTGCCACCTCCAGACAGGGGGACTACAATGAGCAGTTCTTC. This codes for CATSRQGDYNEQFF.

This clonotype appeared a few times. The V and J genes are TRBV27 and TRBJ2-7, with D possibly TRBD1 on 6 matching bases. The germline CDR1 and CDR2 sequences are MNHEY and SMNVEV (reference sequence). The ends were cut back, 8 bases at V and 2 bases at J, with 13 bases in the middle. The CDR3 covers 13 residues. The CDR3 bases are TGTGCCAGCTTTCCGACAGGCACCTACGAGCAGTACTTC. Translated: CASFPTGTYEQYF.

In its sample, this clonotype was seen a few times. This rearrangement joins TRBV12-3 or TRBV12-4 to TRBJ1-1; a possible D gene is TRBD1 (5 bases). The CDR3 contains 11 residues. The ends were cut back, 7 bases at V and 8 bases at J, with 11 bases in the middle. The CDR3 loop is CASTPGGEAFF. The CDR3 coding sequence is TGTGCCAGCACCCCTGGGGGGGAAGCTTTCTTT.

This clonotype is termed medium-sized (0.01 to 0.1%). V and J are TRBV12-3 or TRBV12-4 and TRBJ2-5, with 11 bases matching TRBD2. V trimming: 6 bases; J trimming: 2 bases; junction bases outside the gene matches: 2. The CDR3 runs 14 residues. The CDR3 protein is CASSVAGGQETQYF. CDR3 sequence (DNA): TGTGCCAGCAGCGTAGCGGGGGGGCAAGAGACCCAGTACTTC.